Below, 6 T cell receptor beta chains from the same sample are listed, as sequenced in a study of cytotoxic CD8 clonotypes in ibrutinib-treated CLL. Method: immunoSEQ multiplex PCR; TCRdb's copy keeps in-frame clones and lacks some. The data contain some 200,000 clones, 70% of them singletons. The sample consisted of PBMCs, taken after 12 months of ibrutinib treatment. These receptor sequences come from a human donor with chronic lymphocytic leukemia.

The rearrangement joins TRBV7-2 to TRBJ1-5; D not resolved. This CDR3 is built from 14 residues. V gave up 5 bases and J gave up 3 bases, with 11 bases separating them. CDR1 SGHTA and CDR2 FQGNSA come from the germline V gene. The CDR3 is CASSLGHNNQPQHF. The CDR3, as DNA: TGTGCCAGCAGCCTGGGCCATAACAATCAGCCCCAGCATTTT.

The chain uses TRBV9 and TRBJ2-3; tentative D call: TRBD2 (6 bases). Germline loops: CDR1 SGDLS, CDR2 YYNGEE. Trimming took 3 bases from V and 2 from J, leaving 13 bases between them. CDR3 size: 15 residues. The CDR3 region is CASSGGTSNTDTQYF. CDR3 nucleotides: TGTGCCAGCAGCGGCGGGACTTCTAACACAGATACGCAGTATTTT.

Turning to this clone: Other DNA sequences from this sample encode an identical CDR3 as well. The chain recombines TRBV5-4 with TRBJ2-1; a possible D gene is TRBD1 (6 bases). The germline CDR1 and CDR2 sequences are SGHNT and YYREEE (reference sequence). The CDR3 is 15 amino acids. V lost 4 bases to trimming and J lost 0 bases, with 11 bases between them. The CDR3: CASSRTGSSYNEQFF. The CDR3 DNA follows: TGTGCCAGCAGCCGCACAGGGAGCTCCTACAATGAGCAGTTCTTC.

The gene calls are TRBV30 and TRBJ1-5; no firm D call. Trimming took off 0 bases at V and 7 bases at J, with 19 bases between the two ends. The germline V gene has CDR1 GTSNPN and CDR2 SVGIG (reference sequence). This CDR3 is built from 16 residues. The CDR3 loop reads CAWSVSAPPLRQPQHF. The DNA for the CDR3 is TGTGCCTGGAGTGTATCGGCCCCTCCGTTGAGGCAGCCCCAGCATTTT.

The chain employs TRBV4-1 and TRBJ1-4; a possible D gene is TRBD1 (5 bases). V was cut by 4 bases and J by 3 bases, with 15 bases left in between. There are 16 residues in the CDR3. Germline-derived CDR1 and CDR2 are MGHRA and YSYEKL. The CDR3 nucleotides are TGCGCCAGCAGCCGGGGGGTGCGCGGGTCTAATGAAAAACTGTTTTTT. Protein sequence: CASSRGVRGSNEKLFF.

The rearrangement joins TRBV11-1 to TRBJ2-5; D gene uncertain. Trimming pared 1 base from V and 5 bases from J, leaving 14 bases between. The CDR3 is 15 residues long. Germline V gene sequence: CDR1 SGHAT, CDR2 FQDESV (reference sequence). CDR3 nucleotide sequence: TGTGCCAGCAGCTTAGGTTTCGTTCCGGGCGAGACCCAGTACTTC. Translated: CASSLGFVPGETQYF.